This entry describes one T cell receptor (beta chain). Its antigen is unknown. This CDR3 comprises 15 residues. CDR1 is MNHNY and CDR2 is SVGAGI in the germline V gene (reference sequence). The V gene lost 0 bases and the J gene lost 0 bases, with 8 bases spanning the gap. These data come from a study of cytomegalovirus exposure and HLA in healthy donors. General study points: Several V segments, TRBV6-2 and TRBV6-3 among them, could not be told apart and were dropped. Sequencing artifact likely explains a cluster of highly shared sequence variants.

The PCR contained 60 Vbeta and 13 Jbeta primers. Some clones are missing from TCRdb's copy, which holds only in-frame ones; the method was immunoSEQ multiplex PCR. The sample table includes around 53,000 clones. The V gene is TRBV6-6, the J gene TRBJ1-1, with D tentatively TRBD1 (5 bases). The sequencing input was PBMCs. The TCR sequence derives from a male donor in good health and CMV-seropositive. CDR3 region: CASSYSGALNTEAFF. The CDR3 DNA follows: TGTGCCAGCAGTTACTCAGGGGCGCTGAACACTGAAGCTTTCTTT.